These 16 T cell receptor beta chains came from one sample sequenced in a study of blood T cell repertoires in COVID-19. Clones were read by immunoSEQ multiplex PCR, and TCRdb kept only the in-frame ones, dropping some. This sample carries roughly 300,000 clones, about 83% of them seen once, and the ten largest clones take roughly 1.1%. Sequencing input: peripheral blood. The receptors stem from a woman between 45 and 65 years old with acute or convalescent COVID-19.

This chain joins TRBV6-5 and TRBJ1-1; unclear D gene. The CDR3 runs 13 residues. Trimming stripped 7 bases from V and 5 bases from J, with 14 bases between. Germline lookup yields CDR1 MNHEY and CDR2 SVGAGI. The DNA of the CDR3 is TGTGCCAGCACCCTCCAGGTCCATACTGAAGCTTTCTTT. Protein sequence: CASTLQVHTEAFF.

The rearrangement joins TRBV10-3 to TRBJ2-6, with 13 nucleotides matching TRBD2. Germline loops: CDR1 ENHRY, CDR2 SYGVKD. V was pared by 8 bases and J by 0 bases, with 7 bases of the junction left unmatched. The CDR3 extends over 18 amino acids. This CDR3 is CAIPRTSGGSSGANVLTF. For the CDR3, the DNA is TGTGCCATCCCCCGGACTAGCGGGGGAAGCTCTGGGGCCAACGTCCTGACTTTC.

CDR3 sequence: CASSQEQGNSPLHF. CDR3 DNA sequence: TGTGCCAGCAGCCAAGAACAGGGGAATTCACCCCTCCACTTT. The rearrangement joins TRBV3-1 (or the pseudogene TRBV3-2) to TRBJ1-6, with 7 bases fitting TRBD1. The CDR3 runs 14 residues. V lost 0 bases, J lost 7 bases, and 0 bases stayed unmatched. Germline V lookup: CDR1 LGHDT, CDR2 YNNKEL (reference sequence).

Regarding this clone: Other DNA sequences of this sample code for an identical CDR3. The J gene is TRBJ1-2, the V gene TRBV6-1, with D possibly TRBD1 on 5 matching bases. CDR3 length: 14 amino acids. The V end was cut by 1 base, the J end by 0 bases, with 6 bases between. Germline assignment: CDR1 MNHNS and CDR2 SASEGT. As DNA, the CDR3 is TGTGCCAGCAGTGAAGACAGGTCTAACTATGGCTACACCTTC. Translating gives CASSEDRSNYGYTF.

The gene calls are TRBV27 and TRBJ1-1; tentative D call: TRBD1 (5 bases). Germline CDR1 is MNHEY and CDR2 is SMNVEV (reference sequence). V gave up 5 bases and J gave up 4 bases, with 8 bases separating them. The CDR3 has 12 residues. The CDR3 loop is CASSRGSTEAFF. DNA of the CDR3: TGTGCCAGCAGTCGGGGGAGCACTGAAGCTTTCTTT.

The J gene is TRBJ1-2, the V gene TRBV5-4, with TRBD1 identical over 7 bases. Germline CDR1 and CDR2: SGHNT and YYREEE (reference sequence). This CDR3 contains 13 residues. The V segment lost 3 bases and the J segment 5 bases; nucleotides outside the gene matches: 4. The DNA of the CDR3 is TGTGCCAGCAGCTCAGGGGGGACTTATGGCTACACCTTC. Residues: CASSSGGTYGYTF.

The V and J genes are TRBV12-3 or TRBV12-4 and TRBJ1-2; D is undetermined. V lost 3 bases and J lost 8, with 13 bases in between. There are 13 residues in the CDR3. As DNA, the CDR3 is TGTGCCAGCAGTTTTGCCGCAGGTAACGGCTACACCTTC. Its translation: CASSFAAGNGYTF.

J is TRBJ2-2 and V is TRBV4-2; maybe TRBD2 (5 bases). Trimming left V 0 bases short and J 6 bases short, with 11 bases between. Germline CDR1 and CDR2: LGHNA and YNFKEQ. There are 15 residues in the CDR3. CDR3 DNA: TGTGCCAGCAGCCAAGACGAATGGGGAGCCGGGGAGCTGTTTTTT. Residues: CASSQDEWGAGELFF.

The chain couples TRBV27 to TRBJ2-7, with a possible D match to TRBD2 (5 bases). The germline gives CDR1 MNHEY, CDR2 SMNVEV (reference sequence). The CDR3 is 15 residues long. V lost 2 bases and J lost 2, with 13 bases in between. CDR3 residues: CASSLNGVGAYEQYF. The CDR3 coding sequence is TGTGCCAGCAGTTTAAACGGGGTGGGAGCCTACGAGCAGTACTTC.

This chain uses TRBV5-1 with TRBJ2-2; possible D gene TRBD2, 6 bases. The germline V gene encodes CDR1 SGHRS and CDR2 YFSETQ. Trimming took 1 base from V and 3 from J, leaving 19 bases between them. This CDR3 contains 18 residues. Here the CDR3 DNA reads TGCGCCAGCAGCTTGTCCCCTGGTTCCGGGGGTGACACCGGGGAGCTGTTTTTT. Translation gives CASSLSPGSGGDTGELFF.

The rearrangement uses TRBV2 and TRBJ2-7; D gene uncertain. V lost 5 bases and J lost 3, with 11 bases in between. The germline V gene encodes CDR1 SNHLY and CDR2 FYNNEI. This CDR3 region has 13 residues. CDR3 coding DNA: TGTGCCAGCAGTCAGGATCGTAACTACGAGCAGTACGTC. This codes for CASSQDRNYEQYV.

As regards this clone: Other DNA sequences in this specimen translate into the identical CDR3. This chain uses TRBV5-1 with TRBJ1-1; D may be TRBD1 (5 bases). This CDR3 is 13 amino acids long. The V and J ends lost 4 bases and 1 base respectively, with 8 bases between them. Per germline, CDR1 SGHRS and CDR2 YFSETQ. The CDR3 reads CASSLDRNTEAFF. CDR3 DNA: TGCGCCAGCAGCCTAGACAGGAACACTGAAGCTTTCTTT.

The chain combines TRBV6-2 or TRBV6-3 with TRBJ1-5; 7 positions agree with TRBD1. This CDR3 spans 14 amino acids. V trimming: 5 bases; J trimming: 7 bases; junction bases outside the gene matches: 8. Germline V gene data show CDR1 as MNHEY and CDR2 as SVGEGT. The CDR3 region is CASSQDRVVQPQHF. The CDR3 DNA reads TGTGCCAGCAGTCAAGACAGGGTGGTACAGCCCCAGCATTTT.

V is TRBV7-2 and J is TRBJ2-1, with 9 bases aligning to TRBD2. V shed 7 bases, J shed 6 bases, and the junction held 10 bases outside the gene matches. The CDR3 extends over 15 amino acids. The germline gives CDR1 SGHTA, CDR2 FQGNSA. The CDR3 DNA sequence: TGTGCCAGCAACACGCTTCTAGCGGGGACCAATGAGCAGTTCTTC. It translates to CASNTLLAGTNEQFF.

The chain joins TRBV6-5 to TRBJ1-2, with TRBD1 as a possible D gene (5 bases). Germline-derived CDR1 and CDR2 are MNHEY and SVGAGI. There are 12 residues in the CDR3. Trimming pared 10 bases from V and 4 bases from J, leaving 13 bases between. The CDR3 loop reads CATTQRGYGYTF. The CDR3 nucleotides are TGTGCCACAACCCAAAGGGGCTATGGCTACACCTTC.

For the CDR3, the DNA is TGTGCCAGCAGCTTATTTCATCGAGCGGGGAACACCGGGGAGCTGTTTTTT. Translating it yields CASSLFHRAGNTGELFF. The genes are TRBV7-2 and TRBJ2-2, with D maybe TRBD2 (6 bases). The CDR3 consists of 17 residues. The V and J ends lost 2 bases and 1 base respectively, with 14 bases between them. Germline loops: CDR1 SGHTA, CDR2 FQGNSA. Supplemented by reference TRBV7-2 and TRBJ2-2, the full variable domain reads GAGVSQSPSNKVTEKGKDVELRCDPISGHTALYWYRQSLGQGLEFLIYFQGNSAPDKSGLPSDRFSAERTGGSVSTLTIQRTQQEDSAVYLCASSLFHRAGNTGELFFGEGSRLTVL.